The 21 T cell receptor beta chains presented below share a single source sample, sequenced in a study of T cells after yellow fever vaccination (dated by TCRdb to the late 2010s). The treatment or condition label, as the study defines it: live attenuated yellow fever vaccine strain. The method behind the library was 5' RACE. TCRdb names Illumina NovaSeq 6000 as the instrument used. TCRdb reanalyzed the raw reads on its own, using fastp at Q25 for trimming and MiXCR for clone calling, and kept in-frame beta chains. Rows merge per CDR3 protein into single entries with the most common DNA and genes. The sample table holds approximately 330,000 distinct CDR3 sequences, of which roughly 4.3% were seen once. Around 23% of the sample is in the top ten clones. This material consisted of PBMCs, taken 5 days after the yellow fever booster vaccination. The source of these receptors is a man younger than 35 who received the YFV17D yellow fever vaccine.

V usage is TRBV10-3 and J usage is TRBJ1-6; unclear D gene. The CDR3 contains 13 residues. V lost 9 bases, J lost 0 bases, and 6 bases lay in between. Germline V gives CDR1 ENHRY, CDR2 SYGVKD. Here the CDR3 DNA reads TGTGCCATGTCTAACTCCTATAATTCACCCCTCCACTTT. This sequence encodes CAMSNSYNSPLHF.

This clonotype was counted at least ten times. V is TRBV20-1 and J is TRBJ1-5; the D is unclear. Germline CDR1 DFQATT, CDR2 SNEGSKA (reference sequence). CDR3 length: 11 amino acids. Trimming removed 5 bases from V and 9 bases from J, with 11 bases in between. In DNA form, the CDR3 reads TGCAGTGCTGGAGGATTGGGGCCCCAGCATTTT. Its translation is CSAGGLGPQHF.

The chain uses TRBV7-9 and TRBJ2-2, with a possible D match to TRBD1 (7 bases). The CDR3 covers 17 residues. The germline V gene has CDR1 SEHNR and CDR2 FQNEAQ (reference sequence). V lost 6 bases to trimming and J lost 6 bases, with 23 bases between them. The CDR3 coding sequence is TGTGCCAGCAGTCGCCGTGGAGGGGGCGAGTTGGCCGGGGAGCTGTTTTTT. Amino acid sequence: CASSRRGGGELAGELFF.

This clonotype was counted at least ten times. V usage is TRBV7-8 and J usage is TRBJ2-7; TRBD1 matches 8 bases. CDR3 size: 15 residues. With 5 bases clipped from V and 1 base from J, the junction kept 7 bases outside the gene matches. The V gene's germline CDR1 is SGHVS and CDR2 FQNEAQ. DNA of the CDR3: TGTGCCAGCAGCAAGGACAGGGTATCTTCCTACGAGCAGTACGTC. Its translation: CASSKDRVSSYEQYV.

This clonotype was found many times. The chain joins TRBV11-2 to TRBJ2-3; D gene unclear. V was pared by 7 bases and J by 7 bases, with 9 bases between. CDR1 is SGHAT, CDR2 FQNNGV, per germline. There are 11 residues in the CDR3. In DNA form, the CDR3 reads TGTGCCAGCACCTCGTTTAATACGCAGTATTTT. Translated, it gives CASTSFNTQYF.

This chain links TRBV4-2 with TRBJ2-1; weak D call: TRBD1 (6 bases). Trimming removed 1 base from V and 9 bases from J, with 22 bases in between. The CDR3 loop spans 17 amino acids. Per the germline V gene, CDR1 is LGHNA and CDR2 is YNFKEQ. The CDR3 spells CASSQAGQGNGFGEQFF. The DNA of the CDR3 is TGTGCCAGCAGCCAAGCCGGGCAGGGGAACGGCTTTGGTGAGCAGTTCTTC.

This clonotype was seen a few times. The chain joins TRBV27 to TRBJ2-7, with D uncertain. The V and J ends lost 5 bases and 2 bases respectively, with 10 bases between them. The CDR3 runs to 13 residues. Germline V gene sequence: CDR1 MNHEY, CDR2 SMNVEV (reference sequence). This chain's CDR3 is CASSLLGTYEQYF. For the CDR3, the DNA is TGTGCCAGCAGTCTCCTTGGGACCTACGAGCAGTACTTC.

This clonotype was picked up many times. The V and J genes are TRBV7-9 and TRBJ2-3; a weak D match, TRBD2 (5 bases). The germline gives CDR1 SEHNR, CDR2 FQNEAQ (reference sequence). Trimming removed 1 base at V and 4 bases at J, with 9 bases between. The CDR3 runs to 14 residues. The CDR3 spells CASSLERLADTQYF. CDR3 in DNA: TGTGCCAGCAGCTTAGAGCGGTTGGCAGATACGCAGTATTTT.

This clonotype was seen only a few times. The chain combines TRBV28 with TRBJ2-1; TRBD1 is a possible D gene (5 bases). The CDR3 runs to 15 residues. V was cut by 3 bases and J by 3 bases, with 12 bases left in between. CDR1 MDHEN and CDR2 SYDVKM come from the germline V gene. CDR3 in amino acids: CASSLKDRGYNEQFF. DNA of the CDR3: TGTGCCAGCAGTTTGAAGGATAGGGGCTACAATGAGCAGTTCTTC.

The sample holds many counts of this clonotype. V gene TRBV5-1 combines with J gene TRBJ2-5; 7 nucleotides align to TRBD1. CDR1 SGHRS and CDR2 YFSETQ come from the germline V gene. The CDR3 is 14 residues long. The J segment lost 5 bases and the V segment lost 5 bases, leaving 9 bases of the junction unmatched. CDR3 sequence reads: CASRTGPPGETQYF. The CDR3 bases are TGCGCCAGCAGGACAGGGCCTCCAGGGGAGACCCAGTACTTC.

This clonotype was observed a handful of times. The J gene is TRBJ2-5, the V gene TRBV12-3 or TRBV12-4; 8 bases match TRBD2. The CDR3 is made up of 16 amino acids. Unmatched junction bases numbered 7, after V lost 1 base and J lost 3 bases. The CDR3 nucleotides are TGTGCCAGCAGTTTAGACGAAGGAGCGGGGGAAGAGACCCAGTACTTC. It codes for CASSLDEGAGEETQYF.

This clonotype was observed a few times. This chain joins TRBV9 and TRBJ2-4; D assignment may be TRBD1 or TRBD2 (6 bases each). The germline V gene has CDR1 SGDLS and CDR2 YYNGEE. The V end was cut by 0 bases, the J end by 8 bases, with 15 bases between. CDR3 length equals 15 residues. The CDR3 is CASSVASGGWDIQYF. The DNA of the CDR3 is TGTGCCAGCAGCGTAGCTTCCGGGGGCTGGGACATTCAGTACTTC.

The table lists this clonotype with many counts. CDR3 sequence (DNA): TGTGCCAGCAGCCCGCGGACAGGGGGCGGCTACACCTTC. The encoded protein is CASSPRTGGGYTF. The chain joins TRBV7-3 to TRBJ1-2; 11 bases align to TRBD1. CDR3 length: 13 residues. V trimming: 5 bases; J trimming: 8 bases; junction bases outside the gene matches: 4. Germline V gene sequence: CDR1 SGHTA, CDR2 FQGTGA. Supplemented by reference TRBV7-3 and TRBJ1-2, the full variable domain reads GAGVSQTPSNKVTEKGKYVELRCDPISGHTALYWYRQSLGQGPEFLIYFQGTGAADDSGLPNDRFFAVRPEGSVSTLKIQRTERGDSAVYLCASSPRTGGGYTFGSGTRLTVV.

This rearrangement joins TRBV18 to TRBJ2-3; 11 nucleotides match TRBD2. Germline V gene sequence: CDR1 KGHSH, CDR2 LQKENI. This CDR3 has 17 amino acids. J was trimmed by 2 bases and V by 1 base; bases with no gene match: 5. The CDR3 protein is CASSPRSGGAFTDTQYF. The CDR3 coding sequence is TGTGCCAGCTCACCACGTAGCGGGGGGGCCTTCACAGATACGCAGTATTTT.

The chain combines TRBV7-9 with TRBJ2-7; TRBD1 is a possible D gene (6 bases). Trimming removed 8 bases from V and 3 bases from J, with 20 bases in between. The CDR3 runs to 15 residues. Germline V CDR1 and CDR2: SEHNR, FQNEAQ (reference sequence). CDR3 sequence reads: CASGLSRGPSYEQYF. The CDR3 DNA is TGTGCCAGCGGCCTATCCAGGGGACCCAGCTACGAGCAGTACTTC.

There are a few counts of this clonotype. The chain combines TRBV5-1 with TRBJ1-1; TRBD1 is a possible D gene (5 bases). Germline V CDR1 and CDR2: SGHRS, YFSETQ. Between the trimmed V and J ends, which lost 1 base and 3 bases, there was a span of 10 bases. The CDR3 length is 14 residues. The chain's CDR3 is CASSLPGRHTEAFF. The CDR3 DNA is TGCGCCAGCAGCTTGCCAGGGAGGCACACTGAAGCTTTCTTT.

The chain employs TRBV28 and TRBJ2-7; 14 positions agree with TRBD2. Per the germline V gene, CDR1 is MDHEN and CDR2 is SYDVKM. V was clipped by 3 bases and J by 2 bases; unmatched bases: 0. This CDR3 contains 15 residues. In DNA, the CDR3 is TGTGCCAGCAGTTTGGGACTAGCGGGGGCCTACGAGCAGTACGTC. This translates into CASSLGLAGAYEQYV.

In its sample, this clonotype was seen a few times. The chain carries TRBV7-8 and TRBJ1-5; 8 bases align to TRBD1. Germline V gene lookup returns CDR1 SGHVS and CDR2 FQNEAQ. The V gene end was trimmed by 8 bases and the J gene end by 6 bases; junction bases not matched to a gene: 6. The CDR3 is made up of 13 amino acids. CDR3 nucleotide sequence: TGTGCCAGCCAGGGGGCGCGGGGTCAGCCCCAGCATTTT. It is translated as CASQGARGQPQHF.

The genes are TRBV6-5 and TRBJ1-1; no clear D gene. The CDR3 covers 13 residues. V shed 5 bases and J shed 6 bases, with 13 bases lying between them. Germline CDR1 reads MNHEY; CDR2 reads SVGAGI. This CDR3 is CASSASGVAEAFF. The CDR3 region has the DNA TGTGCCAGCAGTGCCAGCGGGGTTGCTGAAGCTTTCTTT.

The chain links TRBV12-3 or TRBV12-4 to TRBJ1-1, with 8 nucleotides matching TRBD1. The CDR3 has 19 residues. J lost 0 bases, V lost 3 bases, and 15 bases had no gene match. As DNA, the CDR3 is TGTGCCAGCAGTTTTTATTTGGGAGCAAACAGGGGGATGAACACTGAAGCTTTCTTT. Protein sequence: CASSFYLGANRGMNTEAFF.

The chain uses TRBV6-1 and TRBJ1-5; D is undetermined. V shed 7 bases and J shed 6 bases, with 13 bases lying between them. CDR3 length: 13 amino acids. From germline, CDR1 is MNHNS and CDR2 SASEGT. The CDR3 region is CASMELLSQPQHF. The DNA of the CDR3 is TGTGCCAGCATGGAACTATTGAGTCAGCCCCAGCATTTT.